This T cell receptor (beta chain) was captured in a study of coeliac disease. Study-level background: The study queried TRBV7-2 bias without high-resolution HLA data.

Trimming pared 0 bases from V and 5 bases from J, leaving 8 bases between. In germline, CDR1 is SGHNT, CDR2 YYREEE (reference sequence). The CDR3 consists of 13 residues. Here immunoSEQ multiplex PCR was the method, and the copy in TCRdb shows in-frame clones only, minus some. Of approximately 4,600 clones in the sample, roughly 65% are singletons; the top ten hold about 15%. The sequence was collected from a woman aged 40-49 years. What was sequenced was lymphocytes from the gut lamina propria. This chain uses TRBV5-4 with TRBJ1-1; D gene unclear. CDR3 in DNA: TGTGCCAGCAGCTTGGGACCGGGGACTGAAGCTTTCTTT. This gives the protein CASSLGPGTEAFF.